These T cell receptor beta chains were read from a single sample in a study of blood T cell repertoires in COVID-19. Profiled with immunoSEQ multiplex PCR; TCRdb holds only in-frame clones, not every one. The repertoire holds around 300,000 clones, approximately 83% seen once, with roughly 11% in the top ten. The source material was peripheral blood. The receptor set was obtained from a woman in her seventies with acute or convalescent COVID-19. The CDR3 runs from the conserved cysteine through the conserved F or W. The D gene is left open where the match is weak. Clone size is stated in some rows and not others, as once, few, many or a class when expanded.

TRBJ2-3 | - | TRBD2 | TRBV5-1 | TGCGCCAGCCAGACTAGCGGAAACACAGATACGCAGTATTTT | CASQTSGNTDTQYF
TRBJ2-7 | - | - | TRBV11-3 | TGTGCCAGCAGCTTACGGGGGTACGAGCAGTACTTC | CASSLRGYEQYF
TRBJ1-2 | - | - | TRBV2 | TGTGCCAGCAGTGAAGTAAATAACTATGGCTACACCTTC | CASSEVNNYGYTF
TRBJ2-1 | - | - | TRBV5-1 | TGCGCCAGCAGCTTGACCGGGTCCTTTGAGCAGTTCTTC | CASSLTGSFEQFF
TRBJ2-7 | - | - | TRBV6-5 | TGTGCCAGCAGTCCCGGGACTTCAGTCGTGGAGCAGTACTTC | CASSPGTSVVEQYF
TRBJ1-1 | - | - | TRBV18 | TGTGCCAGCTCGTCAAACACTGAAGCTTTCTTT | CASSSNTEAFF
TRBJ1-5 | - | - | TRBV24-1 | TGTGCCACCAGTGCCCCAGGCCCCAGCAATCAGCCCCAGCATTTT | CATSAPGPSNQPQHF
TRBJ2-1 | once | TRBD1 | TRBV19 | TGTGCCAGTAGTATAGGGGGGACAGGGGCTATCGGTGAGCAGTTCTTC | CASSIGGTGAIGEQFF
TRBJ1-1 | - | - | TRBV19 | TGTGCCAGTAGGTTCAGGGCCTTGACAGCGCCTAACACTGAAGCTTTCTTT | CASRFRALTAPNTEAFF
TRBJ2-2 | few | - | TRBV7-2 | TGTGCCAGCAGCTTAATGGGGGCCGTGGGGGAGCTGTTTTTT | CASSLMGAVGELFF
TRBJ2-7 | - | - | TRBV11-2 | TGTGCCAGCAGCTTGTATCCGGGATCCTACGAGCAGTACTTC | CASSLYPGSYEQYF
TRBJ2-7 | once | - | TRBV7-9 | TGTGCCAGCAGCTTACTGGGGGCGATTGGCGAGCAGTACTTC | CASSLLGAIGEQYF
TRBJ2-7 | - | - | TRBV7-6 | TGTGCCAGCAGCTTAGGGTCACAGTCCTACGAGCAGTACTTC | CASSLGSQSYEQYF
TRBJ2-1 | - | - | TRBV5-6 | TGTGCCAGCAGCCGAAGGGCGGGTAGCTCCTACAATGAGCAGTTCTTC | CASSRRAGSSYNEQFF
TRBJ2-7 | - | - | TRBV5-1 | TGCGCCAGCAGGTTTGGACAGTCCCCCGGGGACGAGCAGTACTTC | CASRFGQSPGDEQYF
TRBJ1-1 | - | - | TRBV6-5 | TGTGCCAGCAGTCCCCACCAGGTGAACACTGAAGCTTTCTTT | CASSPHQVNTEAFF
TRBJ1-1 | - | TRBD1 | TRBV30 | TGTGCCTGGAGGAGGACAGGGGTGCGCACTGAAGCTTTCTTT | CAWRRTGVRTEAFF
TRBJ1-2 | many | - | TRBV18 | TGTGCCAGCTCACTTCAGGGATACGGTGGCTACACCTTC | CASSLQGYGGYTF
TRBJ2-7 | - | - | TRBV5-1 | TGCGCCAGCAGCCGGGATTCCTACGAGCAGTACTTC | CASSRDSYEQYF
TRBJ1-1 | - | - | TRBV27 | TGTGCCAGCAGACGCCTGACAGGAGAAGCTTTCTTT | CASRRLTGEAFF
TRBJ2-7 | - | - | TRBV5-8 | TGTGCCAGCAGGGCCCAGGTCGAGCAGTACTTC | CASRAQVEQYF
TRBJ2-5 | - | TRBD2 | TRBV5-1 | TGCGCCAGCAGCGTGTGGACTAGCGAAGAGACCCAGTACTTC | CASSVWTSEETQYF
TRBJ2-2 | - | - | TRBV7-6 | TGTGCCAGCAGCCAATCCGGGGAGCTGTTTTTT | CASSQSGELFF
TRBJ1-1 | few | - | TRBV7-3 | TGTGCCAGCAGCTCCGACGCGGGCACTGAAGCTTTCTTT | CASSSDAGTEAFF
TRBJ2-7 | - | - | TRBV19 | TGTGCCAGGAACAGGGAGCGGGAGCAGTACTTC | CARNREREQYF
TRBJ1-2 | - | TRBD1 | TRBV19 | TGTGCCGGGAGGTCCCGGGACAGGGTGGGATATGGCTACACCTTC | CAGRSRDRVGYGYTF
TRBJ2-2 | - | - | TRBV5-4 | TGTGCCAGCAGCACCGAATCGGTCACCCGGGAGCTGTTTTTT | CASSTESVTRELFF
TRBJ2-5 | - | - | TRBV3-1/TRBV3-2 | TGTGCCAGCAGCCCCGAGAGACGGGGAGGAGAGACCCAGTACTTC | CASSPERRGGETQYF
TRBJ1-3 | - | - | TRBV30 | TGTGCCTGGAGTGCACTGGGGGGGAGGTCTGGAAACACCATATATTTT | CAWSALGGRSGNTIYF
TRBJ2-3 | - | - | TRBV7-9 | TGTGCCAGCAGTACCTCCGGGACTGAAAGCGCAGATACGCAGTATTTT | CASSTSGTESADTQYF
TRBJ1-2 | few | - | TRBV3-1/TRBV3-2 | TGTGCCAGCAGCCAACGGGATGGCTACACCTTC | CASSQRDGYTF
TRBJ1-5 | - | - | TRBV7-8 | TGTGCCAGCAGCTCAGTGTCTGGCAATCAGCCCCAGCATTTT | CASSSVSGNQPQHF
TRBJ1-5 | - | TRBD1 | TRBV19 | TGTGCCAGTAGTATGGTCGACAGGGGCAATCAGCCCCAGCATTTT | CASSMVDRGNQPQHF
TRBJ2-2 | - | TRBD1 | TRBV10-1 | TGCGCCAGCGGGGTTGGGACAGGCCCCACCGGGGAGCTGTTTTTT | CASGVGTGPTGELFF
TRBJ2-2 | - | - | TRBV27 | TGTGCCAGCAGGGTACAGGGACCCGGGGAGCTGTTTTTT | CASRVQGPGELFF
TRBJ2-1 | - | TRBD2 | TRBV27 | TGTGCCAGCAGTCCCCGAAGCGGGGGATGGAGGAATGAGCAGTTCTTC | CASSPRSGGWRNEQFF
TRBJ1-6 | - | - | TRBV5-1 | TGCGCCAGCAGCGAGGGAGCTAATTCACCCCTCCACTTT | CASSEGANSPLHF
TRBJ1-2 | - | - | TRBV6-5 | TGTGCCAGCACCGCCGGGGGTCATGGCTACACCTTC | CASTAGGHGYTF
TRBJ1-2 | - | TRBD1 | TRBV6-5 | TGTGCCAGCACCCCCGGGACAGGGACCTATGGCTACACCTTC | CASTPGTGTYGYTF
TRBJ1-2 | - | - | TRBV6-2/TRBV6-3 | TGTGCCAGCACCCCCCCCGGGGGGCTCTATGGCTACACCTTC | CASTPPGGLYGYTF
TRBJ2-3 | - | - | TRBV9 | TGTGCCAGCAGCGTGGTAACGGGTAGCACAGATACGCAGTATTTT | CASSVVTGSTDTQYF
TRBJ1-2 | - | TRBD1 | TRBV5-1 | TGCGCCAGCAGCTCGGGACAGGGACGGGGCTACACCTTC | CASSSGQGRGYTF
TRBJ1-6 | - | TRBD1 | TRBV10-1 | TGCGCCAGCAAAAGCTTACAGGGGTTGGTCCTCCACTTT | CASKSLQGLVLHF
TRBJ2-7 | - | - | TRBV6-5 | TGTGCCAGCAGACTCAAAGGGGCAACCTACGAGCAGTACTTC | CASRLKGATYEQYF
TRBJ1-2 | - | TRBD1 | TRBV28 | TGTGCCAGTGGGGGGGACAGGGTGAACAGCTATGGCTACACCTTC | CASGGDRVNSYGYTF
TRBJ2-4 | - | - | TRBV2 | TGTGCCAGCAGTCAGGAAGCCAAAAACATTCAGTACTTC | CASSQEAKNIQYF
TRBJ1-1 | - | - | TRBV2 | TGTGCCAGCAGTGAGGGGGGCACTGAAGCTTTCTTT | CASSEGGTEAFF
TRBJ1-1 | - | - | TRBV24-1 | TGTGCCACCAGTGATTCCACAGGTGAAGCTTTCTTT | CATSDSTGEAFF
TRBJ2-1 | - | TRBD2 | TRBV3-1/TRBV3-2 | TGTGCCAGCAGCCAAGAACTAGCGGGGGCCCCGCAGTTCTTC | CASSQELAGAPQFF
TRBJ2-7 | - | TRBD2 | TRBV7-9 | TGTGCCAGCAGCTCTACTAGCGGGGAGCAGTACTTC | CASSSTSGEQYF
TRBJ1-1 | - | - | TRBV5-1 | TGCGCCAGCAGCTGGACAACCATGAACACTGAAGCTTTCTTT | CASSWTTMNTEAFF
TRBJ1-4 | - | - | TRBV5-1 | TGCGCCAGCAGCTTGTGGGGCTCAACTAATGAAAAACTGTTTTTT | CASSLWGSTNEKLFF
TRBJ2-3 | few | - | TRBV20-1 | TGCAGTGCTAGTGGGGGGGGCCGAGGCGATACGCAGTATTTT | CSASGGGRGDTQYF
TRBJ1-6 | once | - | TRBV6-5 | TGTGCCAGCAGCCGCCAACAGGGATCACCCCTCCACTTT | CASSRQQGSPLHF
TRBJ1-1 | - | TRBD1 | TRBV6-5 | TGTGCCAGCAGTTTACAGGGGGGGGGAGAAGCTTTCTTT | CASSLQGGGEAFF